This entry features one TCR beta chain sequence. Its antigen is currently not known. Base-call qualities are not available, and no considerably larger clone is one nucleotide away. The CDR3 regions of human TCRbeta chains were subjected to immunosequencing. The study's processing was this. TCRs in the repertoires were matched against a reference library of SARS-CoV-2-specific TCRs that had been generated with the MIRA antigen-specificity platform. Breadth meant the fraction of unique TCRs that were SARS-CoV-2-associated, whereas depth meant the fraction of total T cells that were SARS-CoV-2-associated. Using the MIRA data, each spike-specific TCR was mapped to the spike region that the TCR reacts to and placed in a CD4 or CD8 class. Log10-transformed breadth and depth values were compared by one-way ANOVA with Sidak's multiple comparisons tests. In its TCRdb copy, this immuneACCESS table keeps in-frame sequences only and misses some clones. Where compared with another copy, unresolved V genes explain less than half of these, and the others have no known cause. V and J calls and clone size are as listed in that table; D and trimming were resolved from the DNA. The sample includes 100,000 to 150,000 clones, with roughly 90% observed a single time. The ten largest make up 0.9% to 1.2% of the sample.

This record comes from a study of T cell responses to AZD1222 COVID-19 vaccine (dated by TCRdb to the early 2020s). For context, the study as a whole: AZD1222 recipients whose second dose came at about 4 weeks and those whose second dose came at about 12 weeks were combined into one group, since spike-specific TCR depth and breadth did not differ between the two schedules. Enrollment into the trials was organized by age into subgroups of 18-55, 56-69 and 70-plus years, and those subgroups contained approximately 150, 30 and 60 TCR-sequenced participants, respectively. TCR sequencing was performed for about 250 trial participants, of whom roughly 200 were given two doses of AZD1222 and roughly 25 were given two doses of MenACWY control vaccine.

Per the publication, the time point label means: baseline before first vaccination. The vaccinee samples were drawn from two UK trials, COV001 and COV002, one of which was a single-blind randomized controlled phase 2/3 trial testing AZD1222 (ChAdOx1 nCoV-19) in healthy adults. For TCRbeta chain sequencing, PBMC samples were collected from trial participants at day 0 and at day 28 after the second dose. The CDR3 sequence holds 15 residues, the cysteine and phenylalanine included. The DNA shown is the 45-base CDR3, in frame from base 1. Trimming removed 5 bases from V and 5 bases from J, leaving 18 bases between the germline ends. In the germline V gene (reference sequence), CDR1 corresponds to SEHNR and CDR2 to FQNEAQ. Paper-wide results and their limitations: Nearly half of unique spike-specific TCRs reportedly recognized epitopes outside regions mutated in the B.1.351 and B.1.1.7 variants. The 56-69-year group was small, and its depth increase did not reach significance, likely because of low power. Only six AZD1222 recipients were SARS-CoV-2 seropositive at baseline, limiting conclusions about previously exposed vaccinees. Because no day 14 peak-response samples were available, the repertoires could be characterized only after the peak T cell response. The whole spike protein was spanned by vaccine-associated CD4 TCRs, and dominant responses were seen in regions 160-218 and 743-854. Participants were mostly white British, with more females than males. The authors suggested clonal diversity may have been underestimated. After two AZD1222 doses, both the breadth and the depth of spike-specific TCRs were significantly higher than at day 0 and than in MenACWY recipients.

This chain is built from TRBV7-9 and TRBJ1-2; TRBD1 is possibly the D segment (5 matching bases). The material was peripheral blood, obtained on day 0 of AZD1222 vaccination. The sequence derives from an adult in good health. The CDR3 region reads CASSPLGVREYGYTF. The DNA sequence reads TGTGCCAGCAGCCCATTGGGGGTACGGGAATATGGCTACACCTTC.